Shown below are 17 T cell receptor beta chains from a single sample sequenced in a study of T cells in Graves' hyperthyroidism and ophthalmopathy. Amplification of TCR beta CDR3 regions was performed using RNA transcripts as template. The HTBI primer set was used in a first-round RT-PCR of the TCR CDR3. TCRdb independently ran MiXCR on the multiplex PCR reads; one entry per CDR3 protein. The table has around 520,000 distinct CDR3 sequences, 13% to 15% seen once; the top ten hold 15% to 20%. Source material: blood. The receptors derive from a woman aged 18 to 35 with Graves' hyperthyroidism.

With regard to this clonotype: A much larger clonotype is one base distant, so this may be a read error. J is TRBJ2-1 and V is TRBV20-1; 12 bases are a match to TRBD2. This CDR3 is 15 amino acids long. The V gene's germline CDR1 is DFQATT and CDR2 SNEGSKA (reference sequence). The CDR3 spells CSATPGLAGINEEFF. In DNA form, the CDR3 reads TGCAGTGCTACACCTGGACTAGCGGGGATCAATGAGGAGTTCTTC.

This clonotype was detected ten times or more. The CDR3 loop is CSARTSGRFETQYF. CDR3 DNA: TGCAGTGCGAGGACTAGCGGGAGGTTCGAGACCCAGTACTTC. V is TRBV20-1 and J is TRBJ2-5, with 14 bases that match TRBD2. This CDR3 is 14 amino acids long. With V trimmed by 6 bases and J by 5 bases, 5 bases remained unmatched. Germline V CDR1 and CDR2: DFQATT, SNEGSKA (reference sequence).

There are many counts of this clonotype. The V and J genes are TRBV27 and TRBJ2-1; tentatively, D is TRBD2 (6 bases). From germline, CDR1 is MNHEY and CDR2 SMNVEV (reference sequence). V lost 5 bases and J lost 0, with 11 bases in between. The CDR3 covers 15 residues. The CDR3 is CASSPSASSYNEQFF. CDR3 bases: TGTGCCAGCAGTCCTAGCGCCAGCTCCTACAATGAGCAGTTCTTC.

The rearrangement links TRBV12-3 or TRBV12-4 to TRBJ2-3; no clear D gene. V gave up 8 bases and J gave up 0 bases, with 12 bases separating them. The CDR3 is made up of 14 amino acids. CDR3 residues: CASPRRSSTDTQYF. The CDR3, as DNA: TGTGCCAGCCCGCGGCGGTCTAGCACAGATACGCAGTATTTT.

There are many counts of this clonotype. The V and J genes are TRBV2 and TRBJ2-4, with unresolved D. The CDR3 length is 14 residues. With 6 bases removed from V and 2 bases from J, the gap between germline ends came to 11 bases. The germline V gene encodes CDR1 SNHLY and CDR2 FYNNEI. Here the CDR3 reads CASSGPSTKNIQYF. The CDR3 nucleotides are TGTGCCAGCAGCGGTCCCAGCACCAAAAACATTCAGTACTTC. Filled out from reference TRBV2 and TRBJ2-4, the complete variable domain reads EPEVTQTPSHQVTQMGQEVILRCVPISNHLYFYWYRQILGQKVEFLVSFYNNEISEKSEIFDDQFSVERPDGSNFTLKIRSTKLEDSAMYFCASSGPSTKNIQYFGAGTRLSVL.

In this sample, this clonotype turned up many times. The DNA of the CDR3 is TGCAGCGTCGACCGGGACAGCGAGTATGGCTACACCTTC. It translates to CSVDRDSEYGYTF. This sequence joins TRBV29-1 and TRBJ1-2; 7 nucleotides match TRBD1. The CDR3 length is 13 residues. Per germline, CDR1 SQVTM and CDR2 ANQGSEA. V dropped 6 bases and J dropped 5; count of bases not matched to a gene: 9.

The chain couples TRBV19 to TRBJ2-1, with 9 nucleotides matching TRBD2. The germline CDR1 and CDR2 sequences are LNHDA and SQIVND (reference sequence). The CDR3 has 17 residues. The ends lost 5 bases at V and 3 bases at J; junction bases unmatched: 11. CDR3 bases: TGTGCCAGTAGTCCAGCTAGCGGGGAGGACTTCTACAATGAGCAGTTCTTC. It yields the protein CASSPASGEDFYNEQFF. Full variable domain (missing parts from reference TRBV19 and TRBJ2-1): DGGITQSPKYLFRKEGQNVTLSCEQNLNHDAMYWYRQDPGQGLRLIYYSQIVNDFQKGDIAEGYSVSREKKESFPLTVTSAQKNPTAFYLCASSPASGEDFYNEQFFGPGTRLTVL.

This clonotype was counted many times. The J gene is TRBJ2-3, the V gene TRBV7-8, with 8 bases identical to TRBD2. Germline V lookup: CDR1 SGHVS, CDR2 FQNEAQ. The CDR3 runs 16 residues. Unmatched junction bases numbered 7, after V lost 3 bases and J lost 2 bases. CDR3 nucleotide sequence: TGTGCCAGCAGCTTGGATGCGGGAGGCCCCACAGATACGCAGTATTTT. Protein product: CASSLDAGGPTDTQYF.

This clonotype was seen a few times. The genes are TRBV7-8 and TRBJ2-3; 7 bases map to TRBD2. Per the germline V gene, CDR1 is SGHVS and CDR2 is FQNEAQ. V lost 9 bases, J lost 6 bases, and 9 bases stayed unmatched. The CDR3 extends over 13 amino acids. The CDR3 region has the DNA TGTGCCAGTGGGGGAGGGATTGGCGATACGCAGTATTTT. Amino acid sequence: CASGGGIGDTQYF.

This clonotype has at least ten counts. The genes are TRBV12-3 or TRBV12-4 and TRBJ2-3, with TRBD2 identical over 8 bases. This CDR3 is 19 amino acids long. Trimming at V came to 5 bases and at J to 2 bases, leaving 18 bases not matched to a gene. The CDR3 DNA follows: TGTGCCAGCAGTCCGACCTTTATCGCGGGAGGCCCCTACACAGATACGCAGTATTTT. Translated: CASSPTFIAGGPYTDTQYF.

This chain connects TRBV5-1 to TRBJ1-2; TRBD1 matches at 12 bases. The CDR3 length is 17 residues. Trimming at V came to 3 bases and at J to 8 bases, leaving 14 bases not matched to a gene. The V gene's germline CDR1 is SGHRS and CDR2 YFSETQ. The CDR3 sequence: CASSWGVRDRGRDGYTF. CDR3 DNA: TGCGCCAGCAGCTGGGGTGTCCGGGACAGGGGGCGCGACGGCTACACCTTC. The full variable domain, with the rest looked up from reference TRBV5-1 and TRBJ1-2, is KAGVTQTPRYLIKTRGQQVTLSCSPISGHRSVSWYQQTPGQGLQFLFEYFSETQRNKGNFPGRFSGRQFSNSRSEMNVSTLELGDSALYLCASSWGVRDRGRDGYTFGSGTRLTVV.

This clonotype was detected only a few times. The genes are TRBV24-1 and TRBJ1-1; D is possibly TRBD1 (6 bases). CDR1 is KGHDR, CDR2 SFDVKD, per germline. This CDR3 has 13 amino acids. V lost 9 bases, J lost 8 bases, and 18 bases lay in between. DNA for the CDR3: TGTGCCACCCGAGGAACGACAGGCTCAGAAGCTTTCTTT. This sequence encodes CATRGTTGSEAFF.

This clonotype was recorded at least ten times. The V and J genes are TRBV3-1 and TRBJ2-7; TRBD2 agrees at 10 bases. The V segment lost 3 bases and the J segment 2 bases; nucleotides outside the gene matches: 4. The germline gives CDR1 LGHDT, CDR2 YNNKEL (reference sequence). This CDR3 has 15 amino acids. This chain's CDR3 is CASSHRLAGTYEQYF. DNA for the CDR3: TGTGCCAGCAGCCACAGACTAGCGGGCACCTACGAGCAGTACTTC.

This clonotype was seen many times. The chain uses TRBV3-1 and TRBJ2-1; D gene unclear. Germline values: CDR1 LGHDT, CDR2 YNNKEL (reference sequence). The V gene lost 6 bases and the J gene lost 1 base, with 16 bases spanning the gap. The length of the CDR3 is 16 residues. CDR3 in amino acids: CASSRLSDSSYNEQFF. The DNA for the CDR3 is TGTGCCAGCAGTCGGCTATCGGATTCGTCCTACAATGAGCAGTTCTTC.

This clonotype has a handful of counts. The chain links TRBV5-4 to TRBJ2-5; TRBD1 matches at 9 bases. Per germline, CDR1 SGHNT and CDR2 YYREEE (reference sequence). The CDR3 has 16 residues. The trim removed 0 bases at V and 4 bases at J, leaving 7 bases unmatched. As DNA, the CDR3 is TGTGCCAGCAGCTTGGTTGGGACAGGGTTCGGAGAGACCCAGTACTTC. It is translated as CASSLVGTGFGETQYF. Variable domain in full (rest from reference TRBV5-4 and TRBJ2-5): ETGVTQSPTHLIKTRGQQVTLRCSSQSGHNTVSWYQQALGQGPQFIFQYYREEENGRGNFPPRFSGLQFPNYSSELNVNALELDDSALYLCASSLVGTGFGETQYFGPGTRLLVL.

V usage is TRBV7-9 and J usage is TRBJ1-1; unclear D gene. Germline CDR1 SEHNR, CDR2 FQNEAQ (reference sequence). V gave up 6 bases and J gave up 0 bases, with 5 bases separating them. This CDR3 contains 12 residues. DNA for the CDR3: TGTGCCAGCAGAATTTTGAACACTGAAGCTTTCTTT. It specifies CASRILNTEAFF.

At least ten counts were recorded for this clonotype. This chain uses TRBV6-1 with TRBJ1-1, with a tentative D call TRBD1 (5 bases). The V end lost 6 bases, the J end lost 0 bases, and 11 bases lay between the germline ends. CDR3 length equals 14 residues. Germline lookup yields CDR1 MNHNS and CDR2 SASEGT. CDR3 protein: CASRVDRMNTEAFF. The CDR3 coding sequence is TGTGCCAGCAGAGTTGACAGAATGAACACTGAAGCTTTCTTT.